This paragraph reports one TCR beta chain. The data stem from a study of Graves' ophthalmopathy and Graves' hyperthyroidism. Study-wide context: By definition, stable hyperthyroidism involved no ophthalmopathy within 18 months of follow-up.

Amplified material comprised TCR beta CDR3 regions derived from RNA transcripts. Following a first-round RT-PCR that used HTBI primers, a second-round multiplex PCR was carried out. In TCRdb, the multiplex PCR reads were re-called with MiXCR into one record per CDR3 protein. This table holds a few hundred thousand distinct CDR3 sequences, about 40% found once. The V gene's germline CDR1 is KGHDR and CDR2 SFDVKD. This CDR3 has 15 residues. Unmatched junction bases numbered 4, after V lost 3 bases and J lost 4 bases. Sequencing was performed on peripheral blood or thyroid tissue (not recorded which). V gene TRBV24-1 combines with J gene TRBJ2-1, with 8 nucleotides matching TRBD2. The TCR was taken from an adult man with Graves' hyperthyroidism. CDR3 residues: CATSDPGGPYNEQFF. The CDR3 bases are TGTGCCACCAGTGATCCGGGAGGGCCTTACAATGAGCAGTTCTTC.